The 30 T cell receptor beta chains below all came from one sample that was sequenced in a study of T cell responses to AZD1222 COVID-19 vaccine. Using immunoSEQ multiplex PCR, the repertoire was profiled, and TCRdb retains in-frame clones only, with some absent. The sample has approximately 70,000 clones, 86% seen once. The input for sequencing was peripheral blood, taken on day 0 of AZD1222 vaccination. The receptor set was obtained from an adult in good health.

The J gene is TRBJ1-2, the V gene TRBV12-3 or TRBV12-4; no clear D. The CDR3 runs 12 residues. Trimming took off 3 bases at V and 8 bases at J, with 10 bases between the two ends. Written as DNA, the CDR3 is TGTGCCAGCAGTTTGGGCAGCCCGGGCTACACCTTC. Translating gives CASSLGSPGYTF.

The chain recombines TRBV2 with TRBJ1-1; D is ambiguous. V shed 4 bases and J shed 1 base, with 10 bases lying between them. The CDR3 loop spans 14 amino acids. Germline V gene data show CDR1 as SNHLY and CDR2 as FYNNEI. CDR3 in amino acids: CASSVSVGNTEAFF. In DNA, the CDR3 is TGTGCCAGCAGTGTTTCCGTGGGGAACACTGAAGCTTTCTTT.

The DNA of the CDR3 is TGCAGTGCTAGTCTGACGAACACTGAAGCTTTCTTT. The encoded protein is CSASLTNTEAFF. The rearrangement joins TRBV20-1 to TRBJ1-1; D ambiguous. CDR1 and CDR2 (germline): DFQATT, SNEGSKA (reference sequence). The CDR3 is made up of 12 amino acids. Trimming cost V 3 bases and J 1 base, with 6 bases left between them.

V is TRBV5-6 and J is TRBJ2-1, with D possibly called TRBD1 or TRBD2 (5 bases each). Trimming left V 0 bases short and J 9 bases short, with 13 bases between. The CDR3 covers 14 residues. CDR1 SGHDT and CDR2 YYEEEE come from the germline V gene. CDR3 bases: TGTGCCAGCAGCTTGGGGGCAGGGAGTCGTGAGCAGTTCTTC. Encoded protein: CASSLGAGSREQFF.

The chain joins TRBV29-1 to TRBJ2-1; D possibly matches TRBD1 or TRBD2 (6 bases each). The length of the CDR3 is 14 residues. Trimming pared 8 bases from V and 0 bases from J, leaving 14 bases between. The germline CDR1 and CDR2 sequences are SQVTM and ANQGSEA. CDR3 in amino acids: CSTGGGGSYNEQFF. CDR3 in DNA: TGCAGCACCGGGGGCGGAGGCTCCTACAATGAGCAGTTCTTC.

The chain employs TRBV6-2 or TRBV6-3 and TRBJ2-6; D call uncertain. CDR1 is MNHEY and CDR2 is SVGEGT in the germline V gene. This CDR3 has 17 residues. The V end was cut by 0 bases, the J end by 3 bases, with 12 bases between. The CDR3 DNA reads TGTGCCAGCAGTTACTCAGAGTTGGGCTATGGGGCCAACGTCCTGACTTTC. Residues: CASSYSELGYGANVLTF.

This clone showed up just once. The V gene is TRBV12-3 or TRBV12-4, the J gene TRBJ2-1; D may be TRBD1 (5 bases). V gave up 3 bases and J gave up 6 bases, with 6 bases separating them. The CDR3 is made up of 12 amino acids. As DNA, the CDR3 is TGTGCCAGCAGTTTCCAGGGCAATGAGCAGTTCTTC. Translated, it gives CASSFQGNEQFF.

The V gene is TRBV5-6, the J gene TRBJ2-3; D call uncertain. Looked up from germline, CDR1 is SGHDT and CDR2 is YYEEEE. Trimming took off 0 bases at V and 0 bases at J, with 8 bases between the two ends. This CDR3 is 15 amino acids long. CDR3 DNA: TGTGCCAGCAGCTTGGTCTCCGCTAGCACAGATACGCAGTATTTT. Amino acid sequence: CASSLVSASTDTQYF.

This clone was recorded only once. This chain links TRBV28 with TRBJ1-2; D is unresolved. Germline loops: CDR1 MDHEN, CDR2 SYDVKM. The length of the CDR3 is 12 residues. V lost 6 bases, J lost 3 bases, and 8 bases lay in between. As DNA, the CDR3 is TGTGCCAGCAGACAAGGGTACTATGGCTACACCTTC. It translates to CASRQGYYGYTF.

The rearrangement uses TRBV7-2 and TRBJ2-5; weak D call: TRBD2 (6 bases). Germline assignment: CDR1 SGHTA and CDR2 FQGNSA. Trimming took 5 bases from V and 5 from J, leaving 15 bases between them. The CDR3 has 14 residues. The CDR3 DNA follows: TGTGCCAGCAGCCTGGGACTTTTGAGGGAGACCCAGTACTTC. This encodes CASSLGLLRETQYF.

This clone occurred a few times. The rearrangement links TRBV5-1 to TRBJ2-5; TRBD1 aligns across 7 bases. V was pared by 2 bases and J by 5 bases, with 9 bases of the junction left unmatched. The CDR3 has 15 amino acids. CDR1 is SGHRS, CDR2 YFSETQ, per germline. The CDR3 is CASSLKTGDLETQYF. The DNA of the CDR3 is TGCGCCAGCAGCTTAAAAACAGGGGATTTGGAGACCCAGTACTTC.

This clone was seen more than once but under ten times. For the CDR3, the DNA is TGTGCCAGCAGCGCTGGGACGGGCGGTAGCAATCAGCCCCAGCATTTT. It encodes CASSAGTGGSNQPQHF. V gene TRBV9 combines with J gene TRBJ1-5; D perhaps matches TRBD1 (5 bases). This CDR3 has 16 amino acids. Trimming left V 3 bases short and J 0 bases short, with 13 bases between. CDR1 and CDR2 from the germline V gene are SGDLS and YYNGEE.

V gene TRBV27 combines with J gene TRBJ2-1, with TRBD1 as a possible D gene (5 bases). The CDR3 spans 15 residues. Germline assignment: CDR1 MNHEY and CDR2 SMNVEV (reference sequence). Trimming cost V 3 bases and J 6 bases, with 15 bases left between them. The CDR3 loop is CASSFPGNEPNEQFF. The CDR3 DNA reads as TGTGCCAGCAGTTTTCCAGGGAACGAACCCAATGAGCAGTTCTTC.

This chain links TRBV20-1 with TRBJ2-5; D may be TRBD1 or TRBD2 (5 bases each). The germline V and J ends were trimmed by 3 bases and 7 bases, with 21 bases remaining between them. The CDR3 is made up of 15 amino acids. Germline CDR1 and CDR2: DFQATT and SNEGSKA (reference sequence). CDR3 bases: TGCAGTGCTAGTTCCGGGGCTAGGAGCTTGAGGACCCAGTACTTC. Amino acids: CSASSGARSLRTQYF.

The chain combines TRBV3-1 (or the pseudogene TRBV3-2) with TRBJ2-3; 12 bases are a match to TRBD2. The CDR3 is 16 residues long. V lost 5 bases, J lost 7 bases, and 10 bases stayed unmatched. Germline loops: CDR1 LGHDT, CDR2 YNNKEL (reference sequence). The DNA for the CDR3 is TGTGCCAGCAGCGGATGGTCTAGCGGGGGGGCAAATACGCAGTATTTT. Amino acids: CASSGWSSGGANTQYF.

This clone was picked up a small number of times. The J gene is TRBJ1-1, the V gene TRBV19; D uncertain. Germline V gene lookup returns CDR1 LNHDA and CDR2 SQIVND (reference sequence). The CDR3 has 14 amino acids. V was pared by 3 bases and J by 0 bases, with 8 bases between. DNA of the CDR3: TGTGCCAGTAGTATCCCGGGATTGAACACTGAAGCTTTCTTT. Amino acids: CASSIPGLNTEAFF.

The V gene is TRBV19, the J gene TRBJ1-2; 7 bases align to TRBD1. Germline CDR1 reads LNHDA; CDR2 reads SQIVND (reference sequence). This CDR3 has 15 amino acids. V lost 6 bases, J lost 7 bases, and 14 bases stayed unmatched. As DNA, the CDR3 is TGTGCCAGTAGCCCCGGACAAGGGGGCCGGTTTGGCTACACCTTC. Translating gives CASSPGQGGRFGYTF.

The chain carries TRBV5-8 and TRBJ1-4; no clear D gene. V lost 0 bases and J lost 8, with 11 bases in between. The CDR3 loop spans 14 amino acids. CDR1 is SGHTS and CDR2 is YDEGEE in the germline V gene. The CDR3 DNA follows: TGTGCCAGCAGCTTGGGACTACTGGGAGAAAAACTGTTTTTT. Protein sequence: CASSLGLLGEKLFF. Full variable domain (missing parts from reference TRBV5-8 and TRBJ1-4): EAGVTQSPTHLIKTRGQQATLRCSPISGHTSVYWYQQALGLGLQFLLWYDEGEERNRGNFPPRFSGRQFPNYSSELNVNALELEDSALYLCASSLGLLGEKLFFGSGTQLSVL.

The V and J genes are TRBV3-1 (or the pseudogene TRBV3-2) and TRBJ2-7; maybe TRBD1 (6 bases). This CDR3 is 15 amino acids long. Germline CDR1 reads LGHDT; CDR2 reads YNNKEL (reference sequence). V lost 1 base, J lost 3 bases, and 13 bases lay in between. The CDR3 is CASSQGYLQGYEQYF. The CDR3 DNA reads as TGTGCCAGCAGCCAAGGTTACCTACAGGGCTACGAGCAGTACTTC.

The V and J genes are TRBV19 and TRBJ1-6; D remains ambiguous. V was shortened by 3 bases and J by 10 bases, with 10 bases between the two germline ends. Germline CDR1 reads LNHDA; CDR2 reads SQIVND (reference sequence). CDR3 length: 13 amino acids. The CDR3 sequence is CASSMGLGSPLHF. The CDR3 DNA is TGTGCCAGTAGTATGGGTCTTGGATCACCCCTCCACTTT.

As to this clone: An end of the junction does not agree with germline; a read error may underlie this. V usage is TRBV6-4 and J usage is TRBJ1-5; D gene ambiguous. This CDR3 spans 12 amino acids. CDR1 and CDR2 from the germline V gene are MRHNA and SNTAGT. The chain's CDR3 is CASSRFNEPQHF. The CDR3 nucleotides read TGTGCCAGCAGTCGATTCAATGAGCCCCAGCATTTT.

The chain recombines TRBV9 with TRBJ2-3; 7 bases match TRBD2. The CDR3 is made up of 16 amino acids. The germline gives CDR1 SGDLS, CDR2 YYNGEE. After removal of 0 bases from V and 5 bases from J, the junction contained 9 bases not matched to a gene. CDR3 in DNA: TGTGCCAGCAGCGTAGGGAGCGGGGTCTACGGAGATACGCAGTATTTT. Its protein is CASSVGSGVYGDTQYF.

The V gene is TRBV29-1, the J gene TRBJ1-2; D remains unclear. This CDR3 has 12 amino acids. The germline V gene encodes CDR1 SQVTM and CDR2 ANQGSEA. Trimming left V 3 bases short and J 7 bases short, with 12 bases between. CDR3 loop: CSVDMREIGYTF. The DNA of the CDR3 is TGCAGCGTTGATATGCGGGAAATTGGCTACACCTTC.

The DNA of the CDR3 is TGTGCCAGTAGTTCCGTTATGAACAGCGGCGGGTCACCCCTCCACTTT. The encoded protein is CASSSVMNSGGSPLHF. The chain has TRBV19 and TRBJ1-6; D gene uncertain. Germline CDR1 is LNHDA and CDR2 is SQIVND (reference sequence). This CDR3 is built from 16 residues. V was clipped by 5 bases and J by 10 bases, with 21 bases between them. Supplemented by reference TRBV19 and TRBJ1-6, the full variable domain reads DGGITQSPKYLFRKEGQNVTLSCEQNLNHDAMYWYRQDPGQGLRLIYYSQIVNDFQKGDIAEGYSVSREKKESFPLTVTSAQKNPTAFYLCASSSVMNSGGSPLHFGNGTRLTVT.

The chain combines TRBV3-1 (or the pseudogene TRBV3-2) with TRBJ1-4; D gene uncertain. CDR1 is LGHDT and CDR2 is YNNKEL in the germline V gene (reference sequence). Trimming cost V 6 bases and J 5 bases, with 7 bases left between them. The CDR3 length is 12 residues. The CDR3 loop is CASRGGNEKLFF. The CDR3 region has the DNA TGTGCCAGCAGGGGTGGAAATGAAAAACTGTTTTTT.

This clone came up once. The V and J genes are TRBV15 and TRBJ2-5; no reliable D call. This CDR3 is built from 14 residues. Germline loops: CDR1 LNHNV, CDR2 YYDKDF (reference sequence). The germline V and J ends were trimmed by 8 bases and 5 bases, with 18 bases remaining between them. The chain's CDR3 is CATSVLGTRETQYF. CDR3 DNA: TGTGCCACCTCGGTCCTGGGCACCAGGGAGACCCAGTACTTC. The variable domain in full, with the rest retrieved from reference TRBV15 and TRBJ2-5, is DAMVIQNPRYQVTQFGKPVTLSCSQTLNHNVMYWYQQKSSQAPKLLFHYYDKDFNNEADTPDNFQSRRPNTSFCFLDIRSPGLGDTAMYLCATSVLGTRETQYFGPGTRLLVL.

In this sample, this clone turned up a few times. The genes are TRBV18 and TRBJ1-5; possible D gene TRBD1, 5 bases. V dropped 6 bases and J dropped 7 bases, with 13 bases sitting between them. The CDR3 runs 13 residues. Germline V CDR1 and CDR2: KGHSH, LQKENI. CDR3 nucleotides: TGTGCCAGCTCCCTCGGGGCAGGGCAGCCCCAGCATTTT. Protein sequence: CASSLGAGQPQHF. The variable domain in full, with the rest retrieved from reference TRBV18 and TRBJ1-5, is NAGVMQNPRHLVRRRGQEARLRCSPMKGHSHVYWYRQLPEEGLKFMVYLQKENIIDESGMPKERFSAEFPKEGPSILRIQQVVRGDSAAYFCASSLGAGQPQHFGDGTRLSIL.

CDR3 residues: CASSLTADGGYTF. The CDR3 bases are TGTGCCAGCAGCTTAACGGCGGACGGTGGCTACACCTTC. The rearrangement uses TRBV5-6 and TRBJ1-2, with D uncertain. The CDR3 runs 13 residues. The germline V and J ends were trimmed by 2 bases and 7 bases, with 12 bases remaining between them. In germline, CDR1 is SGHDT, CDR2 YYEEEE.

The chain recombines TRBV11-3 with TRBJ2-1; D might be TRBD2 (5 bases). CDR1 SGHNT and CDR2 YENEEA come from the germline V gene. The ends were cut back, 1 base at V and 8 bases at J, with 18 bases in the middle. The CDR3 runs to 16 residues. The CDR3 region has the DNA TGTGCCAGCAGCTTAGGGCTAGCCCCCTATAGGGATGAGCAGTTCTTC. It encodes CASSLGLAPYRDEQFF. Drawing the rest from reference TRBV11-3 and TRBJ2-1, the complete variable domain is EAGVVQSPRYKIIEKKQPVAFWCNPISGHNTLYWYLQNLGQGPELLIRYENEEAVDDSQLPKDRFSAERLKGVDSTLKIQPAELGDSAVYLCASSLGLAPYRDEQFFGPGTRLTVL.

As for this clone: Additional DNA sequences in this sample encode the identical CDR3. The rearrangement uses TRBV24-1 and TRBJ1-2; tentatively, D is TRBD1 (6 bases). CDR1 and CDR2 from the germline V gene are KGHDR and SFDVKD. V was pared by 4 bases and J by 3 bases, with 8 bases between. This CDR3 has 13 amino acids. CDR3 DNA: TGTGCCACCAGTGACAGGGGAGACTATGGCTACACCTTC. This encodes CATSDRGDYGYTF.